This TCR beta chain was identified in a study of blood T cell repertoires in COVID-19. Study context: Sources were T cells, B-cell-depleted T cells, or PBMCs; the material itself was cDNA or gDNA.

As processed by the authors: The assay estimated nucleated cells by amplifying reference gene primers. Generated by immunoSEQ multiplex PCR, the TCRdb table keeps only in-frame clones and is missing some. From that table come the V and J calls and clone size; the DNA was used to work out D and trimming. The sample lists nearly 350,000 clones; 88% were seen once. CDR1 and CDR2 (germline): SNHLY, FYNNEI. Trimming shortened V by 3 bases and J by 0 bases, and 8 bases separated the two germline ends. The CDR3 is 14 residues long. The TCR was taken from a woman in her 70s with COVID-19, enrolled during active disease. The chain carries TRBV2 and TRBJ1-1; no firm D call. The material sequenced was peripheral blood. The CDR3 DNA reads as TGTGCCAGCAGTGAGGAGAGAATGAACACTGAAGCTTTCTTT. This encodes CASSEERMNTEAFF.